Included here is one T cell receptor beta chain sequence, with context. Sequencing of TCR beta drew on CD8+ and CD4+ T cells from blood. The germline gives CDR1 SGHNT, CDR2 YYREEE (reference sequence). V lost 0 bases and J lost 3, with 13 bases in between. The CDR3 totals 15 residues. These data belong to a study of CD8 T cells in Susac syndrome. Roughly 0.45 to 1 ug RNA was reverse transcribed with random hexamers. Amplification of TCR beta CDR3 was carried out by immunoSEQ multiplex PCR, which covered 54 Vbeta and 13 Jbeta segments. TCRdb re-called the immunoSEQ multiplex PCR reads through MiXCR, storing one row per CDR3 protein. The sample holds 250,000 or so distinct CDR3 sequences; about 94% are singletons and the top ten take about 0.07%.

This TCR came from a human donor with multiple sclerosis. The chain has TRBV5-4 and TRBJ2-7; possibly TRBD1 or TRBD2 for D (5 bases each). Sequencing was carried out using CD4+ T cells from PBMCs. CDR3 nucleotide sequence: TGTGCCAGCAGCTTGGGCCGGGGCATAAGCTACGAGCAGTACTTC. This gives the protein CASSLGRGISYEQYF.